A single sample gave rise to the 18 T cell receptor beta chains below, sequenced in a study of shared clonotypes between healthy human individuals. Sequenced by immunoSEQ multiplex PCR; TCRdb stores in-frame clones only, minus some. The sample lists a few million clones, approximately 94% occurring once. Sample: naive CD4+ T cells sorted from blood. The subset is: CD45RA+ positively selected. The source is a man younger than 30 in good health.

The chain is built from TRBV11-3 and TRBJ2-1, with 14 bases that match TRBD2. The trim removed 4 bases at V and 9 bases at J, leaving 2 bases unmatched. CDR3 length equals 14 residues. Germline CDR1 reads SGHNT; CDR2 reads YENEEA. CDR3 amino acids: CASSSGLAGVEQFF. CDR3 nucleotides: TGTGCCAGCAGCTCGGGACTAGCGGGAGTTGAGCAGTTCTTC.

J is TRBJ2-1 and V is TRBV7-3, with D possibly matching TRBD2 (6 bases). Germline lookup yields CDR1 SGHTA and CDR2 FQGTGA. The CDR3 is made up of 18 amino acids. V lost 0 bases and J 6 bases, leaving 21 bases between the germline ends. CDR3 protein: CASSLTVGHIGRGNEQFF. CDR3 coding DNA: TGTGCCAGCAGCTTAACGGTGGGGCATATTGGGCGGGGCAATGAGCAGTTCTTC.

The rearrangement uses TRBV28 and TRBJ2-5; 8 nucleotides align to TRBD1. V dropped 7 bases and J dropped 3; count of bases not matched to a gene: 4. The CDR3 extends over 13 amino acids. Germline V gene sequence: CDR1 MDHEN, CDR2 SYDVKM. CDR3 sequence: CASTRGREETQYF. CDR3 bases: TGTGCCAGCACCAGGGGGCGCGAAGAGACCCAGTACTTC.

This clone has just a few counts. The V call is TRBV6-5, the J call TRBJ1-4; TRBD1 agrees at 9 bases. This CDR3 has 15 amino acids. Germline V CDR1 and CDR2: MNHEY, SVGAGI. V gave up 10 bases and J gave up 2 bases; unmatched junction bases: 8. The CDR3 reads CATKAQGATNEKLFF. CDR3 sequence (DNA): TGTGCCACCAAAGCACAGGGGGCCACTAATGAAAAACTGTTTTTT.

The rearrangement uses TRBV28 and TRBJ2-7; D perhaps matches TRBD2 (5 bases). Germline V CDR1 and CDR2: MDHEN, SYDVKM. V was pared by 5 bases and J by 0 bases, with 11 bases between. The CDR3 loop spans 14 amino acids. CDR3 nucleotides: TGTGCCAGCAGTCCCACGAGGGTCTCCTACGAGCAGTACTTC. Translated, it gives CASSPTRVSYEQYF. The whole variable domain, filled in from reference TRBV28 and TRBJ2-7, reads DVKVTQSSRYLVKRTGEKVFLECVQDMDHENMFWYRQDPGLGLRLIYFSYDVKMKEKGDIPEGYSVSREKKERFSLILESASTNQTSMYLCASSPTRVSYEQYFGPGTRLTVT.

CDR3 DNA: TGTGCCAGCAGCCCCGGACTCTATGGCTACACCTTC. Its protein is CASSPGLYGYTF. The chain joins TRBV7-8 to TRBJ1-2; D is unclear. The CDR3 spans 12 residues. V lost 5 bases and J lost 4, with 8 bases in between. CDR1 SGHVS and CDR2 FQNEAQ come from the germline V gene.

Of note for this clone: The same CDR3 arises from other DNA sequences in this sample as well. The chain couples TRBV7-2 to TRBJ2-3, with D maybe TRBD2 (5 bases). This CDR3 has 14 amino acids. Trimming cost V 1 base and J 5 bases, with 10 bases left between them. CDR1 is SGHTA, CDR2 FQGNSA, per germline. The CDR3 reads CASSLGGSLDTQYF. The DNA for the CDR3 is TGTGCCAGCAGCTTAGGAGGGTCATTAGATACGCAGTATTTT.

The sample holds a few counts of this clone. The chain recombines TRBV18 with TRBJ1-5; D is possibly TRBD1 (6 bases). Germline CDR1 and CDR2: KGHSH and LQKENI. Trimming shortened V by 5 bases and J by 6 bases, and 14 bases separated the two germline ends. CDR3 length: 14 residues. CDR3: CASSGGGLGQPQHF. Written as DNA, the CDR3 is TGTGCCAGCTCAGGAGGGGGGCTTGGTCAGCCCCAGCATTTT.

The rearrangement uses TRBV12-5 and TRBJ2-7; TRBD2 matches at 10 bases. Trimming removed 0 bases from V and 6 bases from J; junction bases left unmatched: 8. The length of the CDR3 is 16 residues. The germline CDR1 and CDR2 sequences are LGHNT and FRNRAP. CDR3: CASGLVLLAGASEQYF. In DNA form, the CDR3 reads TGTGCTAGTGGTTTGGTACTGCTAGCGGGAGCCTCCGAGCAGTACTTC.

This chain connects TRBV6-5 to TRBJ1-6; 7 bases are shared with TRBD1. The V gene end was trimmed by 4 bases and the J gene end by 5 bases; junction bases not matched to a gene: 8. The CDR3 has 16 amino acids. Germline CDR1 and CDR2: MNHEY and SVGAGI. The CDR3 DNA follows: TGTGCCAGCAGTTCCCGACAGGGAGGAGATAATTCACCCCTCCACTTT. This sequence encodes CASSSRQGGDNSPLHF.

This chain's CDR3 is CASSLDGLRDTQYF. For the CDR3, the DNA is TGTGCCAGCAGCTTAGATGGGTTGAGAGATACGCAGTATTTT. The V gene is TRBV7-2, the J gene TRBJ2-3; D remains unclear. This CDR3 is 14 amino acids long. The germline V and J ends were trimmed by 1 base and 5 bases, with 10 bases remaining between them. CDR1 and CDR2 from the germline V gene are SGHTA and FQGNSA.

The rearrangement uses TRBV28 and TRBJ2-7, with TRBD1 as a possible D gene (6 bases). The CDR3 is 14 residues long. Trimming took off 2 bases at V and 2 bases at J, with 10 bases between the two ends. Per germline, CDR1 MDHEN and CDR2 SYDVKM. CDR3 amino acids: CASSLLQGAYEQYF. In DNA, the CDR3 is TGTGCCAGCAGTTTACTACAGGGAGCCTACGAGCAGTACTTC.

The table lists this clone with a few counts. The sample contains more than one DNA sequence encoding this CDR3. V usage is TRBV10-3 and J usage is TRBJ1-1; D may be TRBD1 (5 bases). CDR1 is ENHRY, CDR2 SYGVKD, per germline. Trimming removed 6 bases at V and 4 bases at J, with 6 bases between. The CDR3 runs 11 residues. CDR3 in DNA: TGTGCCATCAGCCAGGGCACTGAAGCTTTCTTT. Translating gives CAISQGTEAFF.

The J gene is TRBJ1-4, the V gene TRBV13, with D possibly matching TRBD1 (6 bases). Trimming stripped 2 bases from V and 15 bases from J, with 22 bases between. The CDR3 is made up of 15 amino acids. Germline values: CDR1 PRHDT, CDR2 FYEKMQ (reference sequence). The CDR3: CASSLRQDSRKTVFF. CDR3 DNA: TGTGCCAGCAGCTTACGACAGGACAGTAGAAAAACGGTGTTTTTT.

V is TRBV10-3 and J is TRBJ1-2, with 9 nucleotides matching TRBD1. CDR1 is ENHRY and CDR2 is SYGVKD in the germline V gene. The length of the CDR3 is 14 residues. Trimming took 7 bases from V and 6 from J; bases not matched to a gene: 9. In DNA, the CDR3 is TGTGCCATCAAAAGCACAGGGGGCTCAGATGGCTACACCTTC. Its translation: CAIKSTGGSDGYTF.

The chain is built from TRBV28 and TRBJ2-7; D gene ambiguous. The V and J ends lost 6 bases and 4 bases respectively, with 13 bases between them. From germline, CDR1 is MDHEN and CDR2 SYDVKM. This CDR3 comprises 13 residues. This chain's CDR3 is CASSSPSVYEQYF. CDR3 nucleotide sequence: TGTGCCAGCAGCTCGCCCTCGGTGTACGAGCAGTACTTC.

The table lists this clone with a count of one. CDR3 nucleotide sequence: TGTGCCAGCAGCTTAGCGGTCGGCCAAGTGGGCGAGCAGTACTTC. Translated: CASSLAVGQVGEQYF. The chain joins TRBV7-2 to TRBJ2-7; D gene ambiguous. V shed 0 bases and J shed 6 bases, with 15 bases lying between them. This CDR3 has 15 amino acids. Per germline, CDR1 SGHTA and CDR2 FQGNSA.

This sequence joins TRBV27 and TRBJ1-6, with D perhaps matching TRBD1 (6 bases). In germline, CDR1 is MNHEY, CDR2 SMNVEV (reference sequence). Trimming took 4 bases from V and 3 from J, leaving 13 bases between them. The CDR3 is 16 amino acids. CDR3 in DNA: TGTGCCAGCAGTTCTTCCGGGGGCTTCTATAATTCACCCCTCCACTTT. This gives the protein CASSSSGGFYNSPLHF.